Below are 26 T cell receptor beta chains sequenced from a single sample in a study of molecular identifiers for immune sequencing clone quantification. TCRdb called the PCR reads again in MiXCR, with one record for every CDR3 protein. The sample lists about 510,000 distinct CDR3 sequences; under 30% were seen once. Sequenced input: naive CD8+ T cells from blood, with Jurkat cell RNA spiked in. Subset given: FACS-sorted CD8+CD4-CCR7+CD45RA+ naive T cells. These receptor sequences come from a human donor in good health. Some libraries in this study had Jurkat cell RNA spiked in.

About this clonotype itself: One base away lies a much larger clone, so this may be a sequencing read error. The chain employs TRBV5-1 and TRBJ2-7, with 10 bases fitting TRBD1. Germline CDR1 and CDR2: SGHRS and YFSETQ. This CDR3 spans 14 amino acids. The CDR3 coding sequence is TGCGCCAGCAGCTCGGACAGGGGGTACTACGGGCAGTACTTC. This translates into CASSSDRGYYGQYF. Supplemented by reference TRBV5-1 and TRBJ2-7, the full variable domain reads KAGVTQTPRYLIKTRGQQVTLSCSPISGHRSVSWYQQTPGQGLQFLFEYFSETQRNKGNFPGRFSGRQFSNSRSEMNVSTLELGDSALYLCASSSDRGYYGQYFGPGTRLTVT.

This clonotype appeared a few times. One end of the junction varies from germline; a read error may be responsible. The chain is built from TRBV27 and TRBJ2-7; 11 bases match TRBD2. CDR1 is MNHEY, CDR2 SMNVEV, per germline (reference sequence). This CDR3 has 16 residues. The CDR3, as DNA: TGTGCCTGCAGTTTATTCGGGACTAGCGGACCCTACGAGCAGTACTTC. Its translation is CACSLFGTSGPYEQYF.

This clonotype was recorded once. A much more abundant neighbour one base away suggests this may be a read error. This chain joins TRBV4-1 and TRBJ2-7; 8 nucleotides align to TRBD1. Germline CDR1 MGHRA, CDR2 YSYEKL. The CDR3 has 14 residues. CDR3 residues: CASSPKDREYELYF. The CDR3 DNA reads as TGCGCCAGCAGCCCGAAGGACAGGGAGTACGAGCTGTACTTC.

This clonotype showed up many times. The J gene is TRBJ2-5, the V gene TRBV7-9, with D possibly TRBD2 on 5 matching bases. Trimming stripped 5 bases from V and 2 bases from J, with 12 bases between. CDR1 and CDR2 (germline): SEHNR, FQNEAQ (reference sequence). The CDR3 length is 14 residues. The CDR3 nucleotides read TGTGCCAGCAGCCACTCCGGACTTCAAGAGACCCAGTACTTC. Protein sequence: CASSHSGLQETQYF.

This clonotype has only a few counts. This rearrangement joins TRBV29-1 to TRBJ2-3; 7 nucleotides match TRBD2. The germline gives CDR1 SQVTM, CDR2 ANQGSEA. The CDR3 length is 15 residues. Unmatched junction bases numbered 11, after V lost 6 bases and J lost 2 bases. CDR3 DNA: TGCAGCGTAAAGGGACTACCTCGGGACACAGATACGCAGTATTTT. Its translation is CSVKGLPRDTDTQYF.

Worth noting for this clonotype: Compared with germline, one end of the junction differs, possibly owing to a read error. The rearrangement uses TRBV12-3 or TRBV12-4 and TRBJ1-4, with D unresolved. The CDR3 contains 15 residues. CDR3 sequence (DNA): TGTGCCCGCAGTTTATCGGCCCGCTGGGTTGAAAAACTGTTTTTT. Its translation is CARSLSARWVEKLFF.

This clonotype was observed a handful of times. The chain combines TRBV29-1 with TRBJ2-2, with 7 bases that match TRBD2. Germline CDR1 is SQVTM and CDR2 is ANQGSEA. V gave up 6 bases and J gave up 4 bases; unmatched junction bases: 8. This CDR3 region has 14 residues. The CDR3 DNA is TGCAGCGTAGAACTACGACTAGCCACCGGGGAGCTGTTTTTT. Its protein is CSVELRLATGELFF.

Many counts were recorded for this clonotype. V is TRBV7-6 and J is TRBJ2-5; D gene uncertain. Germline loops: CDR1 SGHVS, CDR2 FNYEAQ. CDR3 length: 14 amino acids. Trimming removed 3 bases at V and 0 bases at J, with 8 bases between. The CDR3 region has the DNA TGTGCCAGCAGCTTTGTAGAGGACCAAGAGACCCAGTACTTC. This sequence encodes CASSFVEDQETQYF.

This clonotype was seen ten or more times. The chain employs TRBV7-9 and TRBJ2-3; no clear D. V was shortened by 0 bases and J by 1 base, with 8 bases between the two germline ends. The CDR3 has 15 amino acids. Germline values: CDR1 SEHNR, CDR2 FQNEAQ (reference sequence). CDR3 in amino acids: CASSLAGFGTDTQYF. The CDR3 DNA reads as TGTGCCAGCAGCTTAGCGGGATTTGGCACAGATACGCAGTATTTT.

This clonotype was seen more than once but under ten times. DNA of the CDR3: TGCAGTGCCGCACATAAGCCCAGGGGAGCGGGAAATCAGCCCCAGCATTTT. Its translation is CSAAHKPRGAGNQPQHF. The J gene is TRBJ1-5, the V gene TRBV20-1; D possibly corresponds to TRBD1 (6 bases). The CDR3 consists of 17 residues. With 6 bases removed from V and 4 bases from J, the gap between germline ends came to 25 bases. Germline V gives CDR1 DFQATT, CDR2 SNEGSKA (reference sequence).

At least ten counts were recorded for this clonotype. This chain links TRBV5-1 with TRBJ2-3; possibly TRBD1 for D (5 bases). This CDR3 has 14 amino acids. Trimming shortened V by 4 bases and J by 4 bases, and 13 bases separated the two germline ends. CDR1 and CDR2 from the germline V gene are SGHRS and YFSETQ. Written as DNA, the CDR3 is TGCGCCAGCAGCCCCTCGTGGGGCGCAGATACGCAGTATTTT. Protein product: CASSPSWGADTQYF.

The table lists this clonotype with a few counts. The genes are TRBV20-1 and TRBJ2-1, with D perhaps TRBD2 (6 bases). V shed 6 bases and J shed 0 bases, with 15 bases lying between them. CDR3 length: 15 residues. Per the germline V gene, CDR1 is DFQATT and CDR2 is SNEGSKA (reference sequence). The CDR3 loop reads CSAPGTLSSYNEQFF. CDR3 DNA: TGCAGTGCCCCCGGGACTTTGAGCTCCTACAATGAGCAGTTCTTC.

With respect to this clonotype: This may arise from a read error, as a much more abundant clone is one base away. The chain links TRBV15 to TRBJ2-3; 7 nucleotides agree with TRBD2. V was pared by 2 bases and J by 8 bases, with 16 bases of the junction left unmatched. The CDR3 has 17 amino acids. Germline loops: CDR1 LNHNV, CDR2 YYDKDF (reference sequence). As DNA, the CDR3 is TGTGCCACCAGCAGACGGGCCGGCGGGAGAATTTCAGGTACGCAGTATTTT. It encodes CATSRRAGGRISGTQYF.

Of note for this clonotype: Possible read error: a much larger clone is one base away. Written as DNA, the CDR3 is TGTGTCAGCAAGGAGAACACTGAAGCTTTCTTT. Its protein product is CVSKENTEAFF. The chain carries TRBV6-2 or TRBV6-3 and TRBJ1-1; no firm D call. This CDR3 is built from 11 residues. Germline V lookup: CDR1 MNHEY, CDR2 SVGEGT.

This clonotype was counted ten times or more. The V call is TRBV9, the J call TRBJ2-7; 7 nucleotides align to TRBD2. Germline values: CDR1 SGDLS, CDR2 YYNGEE. Germline trimming cut 4 bases from V and 2 bases from J; bases unmatched to any gene: 9. The length of the CDR3 is 15 residues. In nucleotides, the CDR3 is TGTGCCAGCAGCCCAGGGCCCGGGACTACCTACGAGCAGTACTTC. Amino acid sequence: CASSPGPGTTYEQYF.

The chain carries TRBV4-2 and TRBJ1-4; TRBD1 is a possible D gene (5 bases). The V gene's germline CDR1 is LGHNA and CDR2 YNFKEQ. This CDR3 comprises 15 residues. Trimming took 0 bases from V and 6 from J, leaving 11 bases between them. In nucleotides, the CDR3 is TGTGCCAGCAGCCAAGATATCGGGGCCGATGAAAAACTGTTTTTT. Protein sequence: CASSQDIGADEKLFF.

Ten or more counts support this clonotype. The chain joins TRBV29-1 to TRBJ2-1; D remains ambiguous. Germline lookup yields CDR1 SQVTM and CDR2 ANQGSEA. V was cut by 4 bases and J by 8 bases, with 12 bases left in between. The CDR3 has 12 residues. CDR3 sequence reads: CSVVGPLDEQFF. CDR3 coding DNA: TGCAGCGTTGTAGGTCCCTTGGATGAGCAGTTCTTC.

This clonotype was counted at least ten times. This chain links TRBV12-3 or TRBV12-4 with TRBJ2-5; D not resolved. V was cut by 2 bases and J by 2 bases, with 12 bases left in between. The CDR3 spans 15 residues. CDR3 in amino acids: CASSLRAGLQETQYF. In DNA form, the CDR3 reads TGTGCCAGCAGTTTACGGGCTGGGTTGCAAGAGACCCAGTACTTC.

This clonotype was detected only a few times. This chain uses TRBV24-1 with TRBJ2-1; a possible D gene is TRBD2 (5 bases). Germline CDR1 is KGHDR and CDR2 is SFDVKD. Trimming left V 3 bases short and J 4 bases short, with 12 bases between. This CDR3 comprises 15 residues. CDR3 loop: CATSDREAAYNEQFF. The CDR3, as DNA: TGTGCCACCAGTGATCGGGAAGCGGCTTACAATGAGCAGTTCTTC.

The sample holds one count of this clonotype. Sequence at one end of the junction differs from germline and may be a read error. The chain carries TRBV4-3 and TRBJ2-7, with 10 bases that match TRBD1. The germline CDR1 and CDR2 sequences are LGHNA and YSLEER. This CDR3 has 15 amino acids. The CDR3 coding sequence is TGCGCCCGCAGCCTCGGACAGGGGGAAACCTACGAGCAGTACTTC. This sequence encodes CARSLGQGETYEQYF.

The rearrangement uses TRBV12-3 or TRBV12-4 and TRBJ1-1; 9 positions match TRBD1. The CDR3 is 15 amino acids. J lost 5 bases, V lost 5 bases, and 9 bases had no gene match. Here the CDR3 reads CASSLQGATDTEAFF. The CDR3 coding sequence is TGTGCCAGCAGTCTACAGGGGGCTACTGATACTGAAGCTTTCTTT.

A word on this clonotype: Sequence at one end of the junction differs from germline and may be a read error. CDR3 bases: TGTGCCTGTAGCATGGCCCCGGGTCAGTCCCAGCATTTT. It translates to CACSMAPGQSQHF. The rearrangement joins TRBV19 to TRBJ1-5; no clear D gene. Germline V gives CDR1 LNHDA, CDR2 SQIVND (reference sequence). The CDR3 length is 13 residues. Using reference TRBV19 and TRBJ1-5 for the parts outside the CDR3, the full variable domain is DGGITQSPKYLFRKEGQNVTLSCEQNLNHDAMYWYRQDPGQGLRLIYYSQIVNDFQKGDIAEGYSVSREKKESFPLTVTSAQKNPTAFYLCACSMAPGQSQHFGDGTRLSIL.

Many counts were recorded for this clonotype. V and J are TRBV13 and TRBJ2-4; possible D gene TRBD1, 5 bases. Germline V lookup: CDR1 PRHDT, CDR2 FYEKMQ (reference sequence). The CDR3 spans 13 residues. Trimming left V 6 bases short and J 3 bases short, with 9 bases between. CDR3 DNA: TGTGCCAGCAGACGACAGTACAAAAACATTCAGTACTTC. Protein product: CASRRQYKNIQYF.

The chain is built from TRBV28 and TRBJ2-7, with D maybe TRBD2 (5 bases). CDR1 MDHEN and CDR2 SYDVKM come from the germline V gene. The CDR3 is made up of 14 amino acids. The V end was cut by 3 bases, the J end by 2 bases, with 11 bases between. The CDR3 DNA is TGTGCCAGCAGTTTCTACGGGAACCCCTACGAGCAGTACTTC. Amino acid sequence: CASSFYGNPYEQYF.

The table lists this clonotype with a few counts. The chain employs TRBV10-1 and TRBJ2-3; tentatively, D is TRBD2 (6 bases). Germline values: CDR1 WNHNN, CDR2 SYGVQD (reference sequence). Deletions cut 2 bases from V and 0 bases from J, with 12 bases between. This CDR3 spans 16 amino acids. In nucleotides, the CDR3 is TGCGCCAGCAGTGAGAAGGAGGGTTTTAGCACAGATACGCAGTATTTT. Protein sequence: CASSEKEGFSTDTQYF.

As regards this clonotype: Lacking the conserved final phenylalanine or tryptophan, this CDR3 likely reflects a read error. The CDR3 sequence: CASSELPGRPYEQYL. CDR3 nucleotide sequence: TGTGCCAGCAGTGAACTACCGGGCAGACCCTACGAGCAGTACCTC. The V gene is TRBV6-1, the J gene TRBJ2-7; D is uncertain. This CDR3 region has 15 residues. The ends were cut back, 2 bases at V and 2 bases at J, with 13 bases in the middle. Germline values: CDR1 MNHNS, CDR2 SASEGT.